This T cell receptor (beta chain) appears in the sequencing data of a study of technical replicates of blood from four donors. Assay: immunoSEQ multiplex PCR; the TCRdb copy retains only in-frame clones and omits some. The data contain tens of thousands of clones, roughly 91% of them seen just once; the ten biggest clones take up 3.5% to 5%. Material: PBMCs. The sequence derives from a human donor in good health. Some clones in this sample may be carry-over from other donors' samples.

DNA for the CDR3: TGTGCCAGCACGCAAAACACAGGTTCACACGAGCAGTACTTC. It is translated as CASTQNTGSHEQYF. The J gene is TRBJ2-5, the V gene TRBV2; D possibly corresponds to TRBD1 (5 bases). The J call may be wrong; the DNA end is better matched by TRBJ2-7. Germline V CDR1 and CDR2: SNHLY, FYNNEI. The CDR3 has 14 amino acids.